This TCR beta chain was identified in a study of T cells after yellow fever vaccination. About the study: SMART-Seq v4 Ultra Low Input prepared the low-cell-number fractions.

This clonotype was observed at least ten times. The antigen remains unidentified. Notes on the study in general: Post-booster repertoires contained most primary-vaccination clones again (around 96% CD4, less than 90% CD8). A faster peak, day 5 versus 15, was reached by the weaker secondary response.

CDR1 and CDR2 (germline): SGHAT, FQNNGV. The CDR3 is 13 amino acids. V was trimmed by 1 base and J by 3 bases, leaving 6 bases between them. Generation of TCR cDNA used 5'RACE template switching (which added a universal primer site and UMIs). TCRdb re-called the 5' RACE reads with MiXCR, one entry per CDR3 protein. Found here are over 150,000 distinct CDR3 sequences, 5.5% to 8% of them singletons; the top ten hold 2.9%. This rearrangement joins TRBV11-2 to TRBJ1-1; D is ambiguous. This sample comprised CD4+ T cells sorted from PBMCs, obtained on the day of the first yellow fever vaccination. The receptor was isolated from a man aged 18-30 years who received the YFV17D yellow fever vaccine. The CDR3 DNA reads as TGTGCCAGCAGCTTAGTGGCGGACACTGAAGCTTTCTTT. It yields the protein CASSLVADTEAFF.